These 18 T cell receptor beta chains share one sample of origin, sequenced in a study of vaccination and CD4 T cells after COVID-19. Described treatment: approximately nine-day PBMC culture with coronavirus spike peptide pools or control peptides (ViraFEST assay). The Oncomine TCR Beta short-read assay sequenced DNA from cultured CD4+ T cells. TCRdb reprocessed the PCR reads via MiXCR and lists one record per CDR3 protein. The sample lists around 13,000 distinct CDR3 sequences; approximately 52% were seen once. These TCRs' antigens remain unknown. The material sequenced was CD4+ T cells from blood, cultured in vitro. The receptors were sampled from a human donor who had recovered from COVID-19.

This chain joins TRBV27 and TRBJ1-5; D is uncertain. The V end was cut by 5 bases, the J end by 4 bases, with 18 bases between. The length of the CDR3 is 16 residues. Germline CDR1 is MNHEY and CDR2 is SMNVEV (reference sequence). The CDR3 region is CASSPWTGRGNQPQHF. DNA for the CDR3: TGTGCCAGCAGTCCCTGGACGGGTCGAGGGAATCAGCCCCAGCATTTT.

This clonotype was observed a handful of times. The chain recombines TRBV6-5 with TRBJ2-5, with D perhaps matching TRBD1 (5 bases). The V and J ends lost 4 bases and 1 base respectively, with 7 bases between them. Germline V CDR1 and CDR2: MNHEY, SVGAGI. The CDR3 totals 13 residues. CDR3 in amino acids: CASSLTVQETQYF. The CDR3 DNA reads TGTGCCAGCAGTTTGACAGTCCAAGAGACCCAGTACTTC.

The CDR3 DNA follows: TGTGCCAGCAGCGGGGGGACAGAGGACGCAGATACGCAGTATTTT. As protein: CASSGGTEDADTQYF. The chain couples TRBV7-2 to TRBJ2-3, with a tentative D call TRBD1 (7 bases). Between the trimmed V and J ends, which lost 5 bases and 4 bases, there was a span of 16 bases. The germline V gene has CDR1 SGHTA and CDR2 FQGNSA. There are 15 residues in the CDR3.

The chain joins TRBV5-1 to TRBJ1-1; D unresolved. Germline assignment: CDR1 SGHRS and CDR2 YFSETQ. Trimming stripped 0 bases from V and 1 base from J, with 4 bases between. This CDR3 is built from 13 residues. Here the CDR3 DNA reads TGCGCCAGCAGCTTGGATCGGAACACTGAAGCTTTCTTT. Residues: CASSLDRNTEAFF.

This sequence joins TRBV5-1 and TRBJ2-6; TRBD2 matches at 7 bases. CDR1 is SGHRS, CDR2 YFSETQ, per germline. The V gene end was trimmed by 4 bases and the J gene end by 3 bases; junction bases not matched to a gene: 4. CDR3 length equals 15 residues. DNA for the CDR3: TGCGCCAGCAGCATCGGGGGGTTTGGGGCCAACGTCCTGACTTTC. This codes for CASSIGGFGANVLTF.

V and J are TRBV20-1 and TRBJ2-3; 7 bases match TRBD2. V shed 6 bases and J 1 base; nucleotides not matched to a gene: 7. The CDR3 is 14 amino acids. The germline V gene encodes CDR1 DFQATT and CDR2 SNEGSKA (reference sequence). The CDR3 region has the DNA TGCAGTGCGACTAGCCAATCGGGCACAGATACGCAGTATTTT. It specifies CSATSQSGTDTQYF.

This clonotype appeared a few times. The chain joins TRBV3-1 to TRBJ2-7, with no clear D. This CDR3 is 13 amino acids long. V lost 1 base and J lost 3, with 7 bases in between. CDR1 and CDR2 (germline): LGHDT, YNNKEL (reference sequence). The CDR3, as DNA: TGTGCCAGCAGCCAAGGGCAAGGCTACGAGCAGTACTTC. This codes for CASSQGQGYEQYF.

The chain carries TRBV6-4 and TRBJ2-1, with TRBD1 matching over 8 bases. The length of the CDR3 is 15 residues. J gave up 0 bases and V 2 bases, and 0 bases lay outside the gene matches. Germline values: CDR1 MRHNA, CDR2 SNTAGT. The CDR3 loop reads CASSDGQGSYNEQFF. The DNA for the CDR3 is TGTGCCAGCAGTGACGGACAGGGCTCCTACAATGAGCAGTTCTTC.

The CDR3 protein is CASSQDQGLETQYF. CDR3 DNA sequence: TGTGCCAGCAGCCAGGATCAGGGTCTGGAGACCCAGTACTTC. The chain employs TRBV4-2 and TRBJ2-5; TRBD1 is a possible D gene (5 bases). The germline gives CDR1 LGHNA, CDR2 YNFKEQ. Trimming removed 3 bases at V and 5 bases at J, with 13 bases between. The CDR3 length is 14 residues.

This clonotype was picked up a small number of times. J is TRBJ2-4 and V is TRBV7-2, with D perhaps TRBD1 or TRBD2 (5 bases each). The V and J ends lost 1 base and 13 bases respectively, with 14 bases between them. Germline V gene lookup returns CDR1 SGHTA and CDR2 FQGNSA. CDR3 length equals 13 residues. The CDR3 bases are TGTGCCAGCAGCTTAGAGGTGCGGAGGACACAGTACTTC. This translates into CASSLEVRRTQYF.

V and J are TRBV6-2 or TRBV6-3 and TRBJ2-2; D is unclear. This CDR3 has 14 amino acids. Germline V gene sequence: CDR1 MNHEY, CDR2 SVGEGT. V was clipped by 3 bases and J by 7 bases, with 12 bases between them. The CDR3 DNA follows: TGTGCCAGCAGTTATCTTTGGGGTGTCGGGGAGCTGTTTTTT. Translating it yields CASSYLWGVGELFF.

The V call is TRBV4-1, the J call TRBJ1-1; no definite D call. This CDR3 has 16 amino acids. The germline gives CDR1 MGHRA, CDR2 YSYEKL. Trimming shortened V by 1 base and J by 5 bases, and 17 bases separated the two germline ends. As DNA, the CDR3 is TGCGCCAGCAGCCAAGGGGGAGGGCGAGGACGAACTGAAGCTTTCTTT. Translation gives CASSQGGGRGRTEAFF.

This clonotype showed up just a few times. The chain couples TRBV20-1 to TRBJ2-7; D ambiguous. This CDR3 has 12 residues. Germline V gene sequence: CDR1 DFQATT, CDR2 SNEGSKA (reference sequence). V dropped 3 bases and J dropped 2 bases, with 8 bases sitting between them. CDR3 bases: TGCAGTGCTAGTAGGTCTCCCTACGAGCAGTACTTC. This gives the protein CSASRSPYEQYF.

In DNA, the CDR3 is TGTGCCATCAGTGACAGGGCTGAATCCAATCAGCCCCAGCATTTT. Translation gives CAISDRAESNQPQHF. This chain connects TRBV10-3 to TRBJ1-5; maybe TRBD1 (5 bases). CDR1 ENHRY and CDR2 SYGVKD come from the germline V gene. Trimming removed 3 bases from V and 3 bases from J, with 12 bases in between. The CDR3 is 15 amino acids.

The rearrangement uses TRBV19 and TRBJ2-1; 12 nucleotides line up with TRBD2. Germline CDR1 and CDR2: LNHDA and SQIVND (reference sequence). With V trimmed by 9 bases and J by 4 bases, 7 bases remained unmatched. The CDR3 contains 15 residues. The CDR3 loop reads CASSRTSGTYNEQFF. The CDR3, as DNA: TGTGCCAGCTCACGGACTAGCGGGACGTACAATGAGCAGTTCTTC.

The rearrangement links TRBV24-1 to TRBJ2-1; TRBD2 matches at 7 bases. With V trimmed by 4 bases and J by 0 bases, 14 bases remained unmatched. CDR3 length: 19 residues. From germline, CDR1 is KGHDR and CDR2 SFDVKD. The CDR3 region is CATSEVPGPSGSSYNEQFF. The CDR3 DNA follows: TGTGCCACCAGTGAAGTCCCGGGGCCTAGCGGCAGCTCCTACAATGAGCAGTTCTTC.

This chain uses TRBV6-1 with TRBJ1-5; D is possibly TRBD1 (6 bases). Germline V lookup: CDR1 MNHNS, CDR2 SASEGT. The CDR3 length is 17 residues. Deletions cut 5 bases from V and 6 bases from J, with 23 bases between. The CDR3 nucleotides read TGTGCCAGCAGTCCTGGGACACCCCACCTGTACGGTCAGCCCCAGCATTTT. As protein: CASSPGTPHLYGQPQHF.

This clonotype is a singleton in its sample. The chain carries TRBV19 and TRBJ1-5, with a weak D call TRBD1 (5 bases). The CDR3 runs 16 residues. Germline V gives CDR1 LNHDA, CDR2 SQIVND (reference sequence). The V end was cut by 4 bases, the J end by 4 bases, with 17 bases between. DNA of the CDR3: TGTGCCAGTAGTACCGACAGAATAGGGTGGAATCAGCCCCAGCATTTT. As protein: CASSTDRIGWNQPQHF.